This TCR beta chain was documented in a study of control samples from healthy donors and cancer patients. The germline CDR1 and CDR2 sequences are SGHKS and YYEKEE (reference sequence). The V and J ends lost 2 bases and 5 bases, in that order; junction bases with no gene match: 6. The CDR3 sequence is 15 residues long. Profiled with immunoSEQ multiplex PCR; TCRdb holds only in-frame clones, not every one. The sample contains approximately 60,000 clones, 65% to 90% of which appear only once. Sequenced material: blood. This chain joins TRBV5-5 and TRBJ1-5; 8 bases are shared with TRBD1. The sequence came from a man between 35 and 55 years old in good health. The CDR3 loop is CASSFMDREDQPQHF. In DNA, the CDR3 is TGTGCCAGCAGCTTTATGGACAGGGAGGATCAGCCCCAGCATTTT. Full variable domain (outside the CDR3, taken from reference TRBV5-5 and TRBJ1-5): DAGVTQSPTHLIKTRGQQVTLRCSPISGHKSVSWYQQVLGQGPQFIFQYYEKEERGRGNFPDRFSARQFPNYSSELNVNALLLGDSALYLCASSFMDREDQPQHFGDGTRLSIL.